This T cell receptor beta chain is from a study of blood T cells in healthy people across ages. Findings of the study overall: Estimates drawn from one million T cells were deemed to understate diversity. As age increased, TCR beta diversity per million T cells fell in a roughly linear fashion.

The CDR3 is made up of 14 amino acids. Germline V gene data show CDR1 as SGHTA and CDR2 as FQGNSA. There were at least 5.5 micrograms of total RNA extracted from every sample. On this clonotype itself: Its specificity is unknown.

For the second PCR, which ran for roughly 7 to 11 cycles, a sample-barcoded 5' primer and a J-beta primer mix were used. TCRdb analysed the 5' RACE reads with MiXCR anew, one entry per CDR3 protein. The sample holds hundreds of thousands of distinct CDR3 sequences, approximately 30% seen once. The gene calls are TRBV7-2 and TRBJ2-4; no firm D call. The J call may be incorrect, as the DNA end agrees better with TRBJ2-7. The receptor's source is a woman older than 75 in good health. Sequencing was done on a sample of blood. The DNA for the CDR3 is TGTGCCAGCAGCTTAGACCTGGGTACTGACGAGCAGTACTTC. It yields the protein CASSLDLGTDEQYF.